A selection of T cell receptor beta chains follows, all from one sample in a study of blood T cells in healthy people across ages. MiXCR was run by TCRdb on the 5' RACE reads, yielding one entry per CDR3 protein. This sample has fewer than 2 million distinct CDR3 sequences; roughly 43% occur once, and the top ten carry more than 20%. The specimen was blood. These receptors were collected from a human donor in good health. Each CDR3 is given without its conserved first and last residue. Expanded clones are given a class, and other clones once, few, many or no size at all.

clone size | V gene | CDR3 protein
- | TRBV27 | ASAAGGGYEQY
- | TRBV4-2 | ASSQDGGGPEETQY
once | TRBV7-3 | ASSSGGGAGAEAF
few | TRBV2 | ASCSRTGAYEQY
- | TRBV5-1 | ASSLMSRELF
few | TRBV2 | ASSVLAGDRDTQY
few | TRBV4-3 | ASSQGSSGARDTEAF
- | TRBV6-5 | ASSYEGQVYGYT
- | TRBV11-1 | ASSLATSASGELF
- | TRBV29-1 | SVEDRSSGNTIY
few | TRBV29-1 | SVEDPVRGGLNEQF
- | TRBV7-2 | ASSLEGPGGTQY
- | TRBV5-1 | ASSPDRVHNEQF
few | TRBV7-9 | ASSLPVNEQF
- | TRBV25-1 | ASGVYRGGDIQY
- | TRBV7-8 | ASSQVLAKETQY
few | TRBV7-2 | ASSLVSGRTDTQY
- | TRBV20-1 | SASYQDTQY
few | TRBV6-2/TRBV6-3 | ASSYRGFQPQH
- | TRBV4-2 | ASSQLDQGYEKLF
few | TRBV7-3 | ASSLTAGPTYEQD
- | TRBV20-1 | SASAGISYGYT
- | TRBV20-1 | SAKGVGELF
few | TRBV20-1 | SARVLQGLPNEQF
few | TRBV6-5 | ASSQDWPNTGELF
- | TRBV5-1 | ASSFDHNEKLF
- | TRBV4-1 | ASTQDIPEGRDTEAF
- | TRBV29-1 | SASTGYLAKNIQY
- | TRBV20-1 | SARVAAHYEQY
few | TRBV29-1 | SVASSGVSYNEQF
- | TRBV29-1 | SVPRGEVGTDTQY
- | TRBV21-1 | ASSKMIQGPQETQY
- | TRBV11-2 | ASSSLEGSRAKDIQY
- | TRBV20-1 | SATGPVNIQY
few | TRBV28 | ASSLVMFWETQY
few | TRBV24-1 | ATSGVAGGLREQF
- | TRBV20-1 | GARDGDGGGYEQY
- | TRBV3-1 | ASSQRTGSNNEQF
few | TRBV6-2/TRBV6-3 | ASSSRGETDTQY
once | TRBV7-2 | ASSPQPGLAIDTQY
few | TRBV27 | ASSTLATGLAGVYEQY
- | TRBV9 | ASSVAGDGAYEQY
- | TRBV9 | ASSTSKTQETQY
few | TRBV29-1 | SVPVGSGGYNEQF
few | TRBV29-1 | SVEGQGVSYNEQF
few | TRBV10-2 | ASKRILAGENTGELF
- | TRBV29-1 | SVARSSRTDTQY
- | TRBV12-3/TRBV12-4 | ASSFFPGGTDTQY
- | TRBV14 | ASSPPWVETQY
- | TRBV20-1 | SAPGGGEVEQY
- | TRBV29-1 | SVPLVNIKQY
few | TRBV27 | ASSPGRTGMRWPNTEAF
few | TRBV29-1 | RVDGGPSTDTQY
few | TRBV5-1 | ASSLLVLSDEAF
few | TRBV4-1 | ASSAYSPVHSGYEQY
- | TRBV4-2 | ASSQDDGLGGSNTGELF
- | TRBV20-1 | SASQEDRSTDTQY
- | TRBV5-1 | ASSKEVDTEAF
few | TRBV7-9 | ASSKLAGTTGANVLT